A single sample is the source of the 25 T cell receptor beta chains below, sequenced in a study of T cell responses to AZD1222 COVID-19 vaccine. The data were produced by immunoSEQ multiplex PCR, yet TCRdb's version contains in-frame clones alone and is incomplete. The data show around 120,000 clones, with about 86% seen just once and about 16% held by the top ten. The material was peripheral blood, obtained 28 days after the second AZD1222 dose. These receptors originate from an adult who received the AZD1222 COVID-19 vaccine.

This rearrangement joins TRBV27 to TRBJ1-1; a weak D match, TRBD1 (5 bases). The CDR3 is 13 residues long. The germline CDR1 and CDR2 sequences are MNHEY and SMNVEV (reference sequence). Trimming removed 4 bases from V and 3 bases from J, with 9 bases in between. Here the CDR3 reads CASSWGKDTEAFF. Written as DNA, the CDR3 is TGTGCCAGCAGTTGGGGGAAGGACACTGAAGCTTTCTTT.

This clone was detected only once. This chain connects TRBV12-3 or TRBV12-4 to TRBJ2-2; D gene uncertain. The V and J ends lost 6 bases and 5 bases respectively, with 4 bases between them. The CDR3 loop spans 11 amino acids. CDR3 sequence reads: CASRGTGELFF. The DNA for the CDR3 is TGTGCCAGCAGGGGGACCGGGGAGCTGTTTTTT.

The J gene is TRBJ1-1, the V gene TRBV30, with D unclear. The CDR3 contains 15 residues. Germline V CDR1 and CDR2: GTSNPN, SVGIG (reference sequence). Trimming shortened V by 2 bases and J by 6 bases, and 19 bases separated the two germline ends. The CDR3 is CAWSRREYYEPEAFF. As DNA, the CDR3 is TGTGCCTGGAGTAGAAGAGAATATTATGAACCTGAAGCTTTCTTT.

As DNA, the CDR3 is TGTGCTAGTGGTTTGGTAACCGGGAGCACAGATACGCAGTATTTT. Translating gives CASGLVTGSTDTQYF. The chain couples TRBV12-5 to TRBJ2-3; D is unresolved. This CDR3 has 15 residues. CDR1 LGHNT and CDR2 FRNRAP come from the germline V gene. Trimming shortened V by 0 bases and J by 0 bases, and 7 bases separated the two germline ends.

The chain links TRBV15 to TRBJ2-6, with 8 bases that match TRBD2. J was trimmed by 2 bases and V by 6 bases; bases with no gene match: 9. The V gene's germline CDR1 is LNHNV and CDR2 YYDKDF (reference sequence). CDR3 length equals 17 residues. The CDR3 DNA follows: TGTGCCACCAGAGGGACTAGAGTAGGCCCTGGGGCCAACGTCCTGACTTTC. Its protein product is CATRGTRVGPGANVLTF.

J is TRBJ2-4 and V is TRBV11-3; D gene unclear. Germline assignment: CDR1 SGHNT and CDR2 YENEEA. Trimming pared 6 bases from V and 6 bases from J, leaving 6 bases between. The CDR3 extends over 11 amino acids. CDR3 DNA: TGTGCCAGCAGTCGCGGAAACATTCAGTACTTC. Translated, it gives CASSRGNIQYF. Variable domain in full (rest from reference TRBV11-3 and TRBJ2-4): EAGVVQSPRYKIIEKKQPVAFWCNPISGHNTLYWYLQNLGQGPELLIRYENEEAVDDSQLPKDRFSAERLKGVDSTLKIQPAELGDSAVYLCASSRGNIQYFGAGTRLSVL.

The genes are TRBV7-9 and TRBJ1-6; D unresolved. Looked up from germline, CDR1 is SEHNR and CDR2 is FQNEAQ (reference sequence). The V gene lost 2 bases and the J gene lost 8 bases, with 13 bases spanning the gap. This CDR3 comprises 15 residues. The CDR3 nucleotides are TGTGCCAGCAGCTTACAAGGAGATGGATATTCACCCCTCCACTTT. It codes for CASSLQGDGYSPLHF.

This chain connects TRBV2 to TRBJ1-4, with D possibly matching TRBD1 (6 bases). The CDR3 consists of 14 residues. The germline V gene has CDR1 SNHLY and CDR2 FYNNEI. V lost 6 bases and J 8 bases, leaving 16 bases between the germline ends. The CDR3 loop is CASRGQITGEKLFF. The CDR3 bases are TGTGCCAGCAGAGGACAGATTACTGGGGAAAAACTGTTTTTT.

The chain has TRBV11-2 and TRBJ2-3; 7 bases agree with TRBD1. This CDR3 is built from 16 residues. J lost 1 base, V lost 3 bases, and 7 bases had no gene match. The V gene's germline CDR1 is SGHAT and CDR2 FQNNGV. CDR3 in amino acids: CASSFAGGHGTDTQYF. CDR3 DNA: TGTGCCAGCAGCTTCGCAGGGGGTCATGGCACAGATACGCAGTATTTT.

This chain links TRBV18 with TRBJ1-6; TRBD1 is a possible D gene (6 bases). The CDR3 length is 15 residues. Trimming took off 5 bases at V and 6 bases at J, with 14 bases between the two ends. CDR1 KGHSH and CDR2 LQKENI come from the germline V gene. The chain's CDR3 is CASSETGVLNSPLHF. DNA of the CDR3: TGTGCCAGCTCAGAGACAGGCGTCCTTAATTCACCCCTCCACTTT.

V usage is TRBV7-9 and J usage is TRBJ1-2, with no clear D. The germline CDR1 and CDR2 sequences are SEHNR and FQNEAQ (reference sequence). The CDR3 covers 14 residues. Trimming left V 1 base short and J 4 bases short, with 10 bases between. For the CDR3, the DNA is TGTGCCAGCAGCTTAGATGGGCTGGTCTATGGCTACACCTTC. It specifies CASSLDGLVYGYTF.

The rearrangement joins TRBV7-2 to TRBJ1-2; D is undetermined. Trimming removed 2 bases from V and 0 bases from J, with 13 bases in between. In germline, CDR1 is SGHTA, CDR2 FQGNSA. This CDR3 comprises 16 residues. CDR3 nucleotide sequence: TGTGCCAGCAGCTTATCCCACTCGGCAGCTAACTATGGCTACACCTTC. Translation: CASSLSHSAANYGYTF.

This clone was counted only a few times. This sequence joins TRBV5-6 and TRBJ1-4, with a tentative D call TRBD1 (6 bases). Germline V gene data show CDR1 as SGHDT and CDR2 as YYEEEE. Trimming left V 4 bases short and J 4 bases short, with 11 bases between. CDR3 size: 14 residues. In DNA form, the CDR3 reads TGTGCCAGCAGCGGACAGTCGAATAATGAAAAACTGTTTTTT. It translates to CASSGQSNNEKLFF.

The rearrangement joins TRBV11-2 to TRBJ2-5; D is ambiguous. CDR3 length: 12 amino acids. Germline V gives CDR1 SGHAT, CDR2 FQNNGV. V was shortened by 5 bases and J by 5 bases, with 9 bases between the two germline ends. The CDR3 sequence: CASSDPRETQYF. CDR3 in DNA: TGTGCCAGCAGCGACCCCCGGGAGACCCAGTACTTC.

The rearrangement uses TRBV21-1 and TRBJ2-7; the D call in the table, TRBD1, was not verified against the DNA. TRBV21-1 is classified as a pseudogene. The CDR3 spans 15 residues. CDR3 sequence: CASSKRARVRYEQYF. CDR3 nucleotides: TGTGCCAGCAGCAAAAGGGCCAGGGTAAGATACGAGCAGTACTTC.

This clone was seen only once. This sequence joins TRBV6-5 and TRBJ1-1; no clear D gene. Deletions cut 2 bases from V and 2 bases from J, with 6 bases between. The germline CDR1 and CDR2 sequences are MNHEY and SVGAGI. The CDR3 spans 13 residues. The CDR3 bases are TGTGCCAGCAGTTACAGTTTTAACACTGAAGCTTTCTTT. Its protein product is CASSYSFNTEAFF.

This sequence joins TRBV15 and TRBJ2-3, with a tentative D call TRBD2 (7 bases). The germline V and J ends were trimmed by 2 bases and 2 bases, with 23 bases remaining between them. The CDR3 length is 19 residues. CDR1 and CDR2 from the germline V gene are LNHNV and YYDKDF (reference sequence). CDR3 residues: CATSRTGLTGGRPTDTQYF. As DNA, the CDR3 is TGTGCCACCAGCAGAACCGGACTAACGGGGGGCCGACCCACAGATACGCAGTATTTT.

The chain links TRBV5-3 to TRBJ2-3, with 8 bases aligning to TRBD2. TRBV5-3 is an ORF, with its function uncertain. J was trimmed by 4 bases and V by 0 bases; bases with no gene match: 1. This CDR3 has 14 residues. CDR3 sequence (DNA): TGTGCCAGAAGCTTGGGACTAGCGCCAGATACGCAGTATTTT. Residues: CARSLGLAPDTQYF.

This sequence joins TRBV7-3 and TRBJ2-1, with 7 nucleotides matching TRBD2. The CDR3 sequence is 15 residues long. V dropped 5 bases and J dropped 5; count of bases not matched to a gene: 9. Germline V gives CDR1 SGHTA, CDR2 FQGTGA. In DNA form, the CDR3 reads TGTGCCAGCAGCCTAGGGCTAGCGGACCACAATGAGCAGTTCTTC. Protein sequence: CASSLGLADHNEQFF.

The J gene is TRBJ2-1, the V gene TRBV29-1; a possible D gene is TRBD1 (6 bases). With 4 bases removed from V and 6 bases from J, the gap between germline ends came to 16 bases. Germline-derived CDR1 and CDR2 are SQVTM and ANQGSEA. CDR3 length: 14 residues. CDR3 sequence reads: CSVVRGTGPNEQFF. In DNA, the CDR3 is TGCAGCGTTGTAAGGGGGACGGGCCCCAATGAGCAGTTCTTC.

CDR3 DNA sequence: TGCGCCAGCAGCGTGAGGGGGAGAGGAGATGAAAAACTGTTTTTT. Translation gives CASSVRGRGDEKLFF. This chain uses TRBV5-1 with TRBJ1-4; perhaps TRBD1 as D (6 bases). Germline V lookup: CDR1 SGHRS, CDR2 YFSETQ. V was clipped by 4 bases and J by 6 bases, with 16 bases between them. The CDR3 consists of 15 residues.

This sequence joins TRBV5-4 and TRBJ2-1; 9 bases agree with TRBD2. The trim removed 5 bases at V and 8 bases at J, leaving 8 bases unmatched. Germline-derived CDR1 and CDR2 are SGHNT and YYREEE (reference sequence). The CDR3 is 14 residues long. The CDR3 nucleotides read TGTGCCAGCAGGGACTCTAGCGGGAACTATGAGCAGTTCTTC. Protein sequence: CASRDSSGNYEQFF.

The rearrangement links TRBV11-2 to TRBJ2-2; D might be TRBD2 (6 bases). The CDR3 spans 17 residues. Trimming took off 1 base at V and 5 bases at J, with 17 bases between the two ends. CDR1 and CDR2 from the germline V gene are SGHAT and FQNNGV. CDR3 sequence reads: CASSLVLGREKTGELFF. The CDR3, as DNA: TGTGCCAGCAGCTTAGTACTCGGGCGGGAAAAGACCGGGGAGCTGTTTTTT.

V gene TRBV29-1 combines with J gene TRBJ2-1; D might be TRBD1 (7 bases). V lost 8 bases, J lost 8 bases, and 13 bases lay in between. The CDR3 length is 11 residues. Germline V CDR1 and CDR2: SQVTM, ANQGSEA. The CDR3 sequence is CSIAGGHEQFF. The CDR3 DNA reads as TGCAGCATTGCAGGGGGGCATGAGCAGTTCTTC.

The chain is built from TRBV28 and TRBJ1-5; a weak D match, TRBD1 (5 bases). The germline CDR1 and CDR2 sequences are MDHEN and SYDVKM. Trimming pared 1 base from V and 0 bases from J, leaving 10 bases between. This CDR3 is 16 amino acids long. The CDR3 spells CASSLFTGYSNQPQHF. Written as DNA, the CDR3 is TGTGCCAGCAGTTTATTCACAGGATATAGCAATCAGCCCCAGCATTTT.